This T cell receptor (beta chain) was identified during a study of Ad26.COV2.S vaccination and SARS-CoV-2 variants. Overall study: Intramuscularly, Ad26.COV2.S was given either once or twice, 56 days apart. The study, taken as a whole, reports: Among vaccine recipients, spike-specific TCR breadth exceeded that of placebo recipients. Assessments of TCR breadth and depth may have underestimated the total T cell responses.

Concerning this clone itself: Its cognate antigen is unknown.

The germline CDR1 and CDR2 sequences are SQVTM and ANQGSEA. The germline V and J ends were trimmed by 5 bases and 0 bases, with 13 bases remaining between them. CDR3 length: 15 residues. The sample's treatment: roughly 19 received Ad26.COV2.S at low or high dose, single or two shots; five or six received placebo; per-sample allocation not given. Specimens were obtained on day 63 following the first vaccine or placebo injection. This vaccine is an Ad26 vector that expresses the Wuhan-strain SARS-CoV-2 spike. TCRdb keeps only in-frame clones here, not all; method: immunoSEQ multiplex PCR. The table shows over 400,000 clones, with roughly 91% occurring only once.

The sequence was obtained from a person aged 18-65 years who received the Ad26.COV2.S COVID-19 vaccine or a placebo. This chain links TRBV29-1 with TRBJ1-4; tentative D call: TRBD1 (6 bases). Here the sequenced sample was peripheral blood, taken in a trial of Ad26.COV2.S vaccine versus placebo. The CDR3 region is CSVRGRGATNEKLFF. The CDR3 DNA reads TGCAGCGTTAGGGGCAGGGGCGCAACTAATGAAAAACTGTTTTTT.